A single sample is the source of the 14 T cell receptor beta chains below, sequenced in a study of shared clonotypes between healthy human individuals. Clones were read by immunoSEQ multiplex PCR, and TCRdb kept only the in-frame ones, dropping some. The sample lists some 510,000 clones, approximately 85% seen once, with 10% to 15% in the top ten. Sample: PBMCs. Every receptor here comes from a woman aged 40 to 50 in good health. Some clones in this sample may be carry-over from other donors' samples.

This clone was counted only a few times. The V and J genes are TRBV16 and TRBJ2-7; D gene ambiguous. This CDR3 comprises 16 residues. The germline CDR1 and CDR2 sequences are KGHSY and FQNENV. V was trimmed by 4 bases and J by 1 base, leaving 17 bases between them. CDR3 bases: TGTGCCAGCAGCCCCCTACTGGTCGGTCGTTCCTACGAGCAGTACTTC. It translates to CASSPLLVGRSYEQYF.

The chain is built from TRBV6-5 and TRBJ2-3; tentative D call: TRBD2 (6 bases). V was pared by 2 bases and J by 0 bases, with 9 bases between. The CDR3 runs to 15 residues. In germline, CDR1 is MNHEY, CDR2 SVGAGI. This chain's CDR3 is CASSYLATSTDTQYF. The CDR3 DNA reads TGTGCCAGCAGTTACCTAGCGACTAGCACAGATACGCAGTATTTT.

In regard to this clone: With a far larger clone one base away, a read error is the likely cause. The chain couples TRBV28 to TRBJ2-7; D call uncertain. This CDR3 contains 12 residues. Germline values: CDR1 MDHEN, CDR2 SYDVKM. The CDR3 sequence: CANSLWGYEQYF. CDR3 sequence (DNA): TGTGCCAACAGTTTATGGGGATACGAGCAGTACTTC.

Concerning this clone itself: Other nucleotide sequences in the sample specify the same CDR3. The chain links TRBV27 to TRBJ2-7, with 12 positions matching TRBD2. CDR3 length: 15 residues. Germline CDR1 is MNHEY and CDR2 is SMNVEV (reference sequence). V lost 6 bases to trimming and J lost 2 bases; unmatched junction nucleotides: 5. The CDR3 DNA reads TGTGCCAGCAGCGATGGACTAGCGGGAACCTACGAGCAGTACTTC. Translating gives CASSDGLAGTYEQYF.

The V and J genes are TRBV11-1 and TRBJ2-1; 7 bases fit TRBD1. This CDR3 is built from 18 residues. J was trimmed by 6 bases and V by 5 bases; bases with no gene match: 19. Germline loops: CDR1 SGHAT, CDR2 FQDESV (reference sequence). CDR3 sequence: CASSAISSGDRTSNEQFF. In nucleotides, the CDR3 is TGTGCCAGCAGCGCTATATCTTCCGGGGACAGAACCTCCAATGAGCAGTTCTTC.

The chain combines TRBV13 with TRBJ2-2, with D perhaps TRBD1 (6 bases). The CDR3 length is 13 residues. V lost 4 bases to trimming and J lost 5 bases, with 8 bases between them. Germline V lookup: CDR1 PRHDT, CDR2 FYEKMQ (reference sequence). Here the CDR3 reads CASSSQGTGELFF. Here the CDR3 DNA reads TGTGCCAGCAGCTCACAGGGAACCGGGGAGCTGTTTTTT.

This sequence joins TRBV10-3 and TRBJ2-7; 8 nucleotides align to TRBD2. The CDR3 is made up of 16 amino acids. The V and J ends lost 3 bases and 2 bases, in that order; junction bases with no gene match: 9. CDR1 is ENHRY, CDR2 SYGVKD, per germline. DNA of the CDR3: TGTGCCATCAGTGAAGGAGGTAGCGGGGACACCTACGAGCAGTACTTC. Encoded protein: CAISEGGSGDTYEQYF.

The chain recombines TRBV7-9 with TRBJ2-3; 10 bases are shared with TRBD2. The germline CDR1 and CDR2 sequences are SEHNR and FQNEAQ (reference sequence). V shed 1 base, J shed 9 bases, and the junction held 13 bases outside the gene matches. The CDR3 covers 17 residues. The DNA of the CDR3 is TGTGCCAGCAGCTTAGAGGGGAGCGGGAGGGGCTTTCGGACGCAGTATTTT. It encodes CASSLEGSGRGFRTQYF. Variable domain in full (rest from reference TRBV7-9 and TRBJ2-3): DTGVSQNPRHKITKRGQNVTFRCDPISEHNRLYWYRQTLGQGPEFLTYFQNEAQLEKSRLLSDRFSAERPKGSFSTLEIQRTEQGDSAMYLCASSLEGSGRGFRTQYFGPGTRLTVL.

In the case of this clone: This same CDR3 is encoded by further DNA sequences in the sample. The chain has TRBV18 and TRBJ2-5; maybe TRBD2 (7 bases). V lost 0 bases and J lost 1, with 9 bases in between. CDR3 length: 15 residues. Germline loops: CDR1 KGHSH, CDR2 LQKENI. The CDR3 protein is CASSPPGGRQETQYF. The CDR3 nucleotides are TGTGCCAGCTCACCACCCGGGGGGCGCCAAGAGACCCAGTACTTC.

The rearrangement uses TRBV18 and TRBJ2-7; 8 nucleotides match TRBD2. This CDR3 spans 14 amino acids. CDR1 and CDR2 (germline): KGHSH, LQKENI. V gave up 6 bases and J gave up 0 bases; unmatched junction bases: 4. The CDR3: CASSSSGSSYEQYF. The DNA for the CDR3 is TGTGCCAGCTCGTCCAGCGGGAGCTCCTACGAGCAGTACTTC.

The V call is TRBV19, the J call TRBJ1-5; the D is unclear. Trimming cost V 5 bases and J 6 bases, with 17 bases left between them. From germline, CDR1 is LNHDA and CDR2 SQIVND (reference sequence). This CDR3 contains 15 residues. CDR3 sequence reads: CASSLGPSWGQPQHF. CDR3 coding DNA: TGTGCCAGTAGTTTGGGCCCCTCTTGGGGTCAGCCCCAGCATTTT.

The V and J genes are TRBV7-3 and TRBJ1-2; D is unclear. This CDR3 has 14 amino acids. Looked up from germline, CDR1 is SGHTA and CDR2 is FQGTGA. The V end was cut by 1 base, the J end by 4 bases, with 10 bases between. CDR3 amino acids: CASSLRRAVYGYTF. The DNA for the CDR3 is TGTGCCAGCAGCTTAAGGAGGGCGGTCTATGGCTACACCTTC.

The V call is TRBV2, the J call TRBJ2-2; D might be TRBD1 (6 bases). The CDR3 extends over 14 amino acids. Germline CDR1 reads SNHLY; CDR2 reads FYNNEI. V lost 6 bases to trimming and J lost 7 bases, with 15 bases between them. The CDR3 loop is CASSADSRIGELFF. In DNA, the CDR3 is TGTGCCAGCAGCGCGGACAGCCGCATCGGGGAGCTGTTTTTT.

V is TRBV4-2 and J is TRBJ2-2; TRBD1 matches at 10 bases. J gave up 2 bases and V 6 bases, and 6 bases lay outside the gene matches. CDR1 LGHNA and CDR2 YNFKEQ come from the germline V gene. This CDR3 contains 16 residues. CDR3 region: CASRPGTGDNTGELFF. As DNA, the CDR3 is TGTGCCAGCAGACCCGGGACAGGGGATAACACCGGGGAGCTGTTTTTT.